This T cell receptor (beta chain) was recorded in a study of CD8 T cells in ankylosing spondylitis. Study results and limitations: Within matched ankylosing spondylitis synovial fluid, disease-linked clones were reportedly significantly enriched. Blood of patients with ankylosing spondylitis appeared to be characterized by a TCR beta motif of roughly eight highly homologous variants.

TCRdb re-analysed the 5' RACE reads in MiXCR, keeping a single row per CDR3 protein. The sample holds approximately 350,000 distinct CDR3 sequences, about 20% seen once. The V and J ends lost 1 base and 1 base respectively, with 14 bases between them. The germline CDR1 and CDR2 sequences are SGHTA and FQGNSA. The CDR3 is made up of 16 amino acids. In the case of this clonotype: The antigen remains undetermined.

The clonotype originates from a male donor with ankylosing spondylitis or in good health (not recorded which). Material: blood, either unsorted or a sorted T cell fraction (not recorded which). The chain carries TRBV7-2 and TRBJ2-7; D might be TRBD2 (5 bases). CDR3 protein: CASSLVGGRDSYEQYF. The CDR3 DNA is TGTGCCAGCAGCTTAGTGGGCGGACGGGATTCCTACGAGCAGTACTTC.